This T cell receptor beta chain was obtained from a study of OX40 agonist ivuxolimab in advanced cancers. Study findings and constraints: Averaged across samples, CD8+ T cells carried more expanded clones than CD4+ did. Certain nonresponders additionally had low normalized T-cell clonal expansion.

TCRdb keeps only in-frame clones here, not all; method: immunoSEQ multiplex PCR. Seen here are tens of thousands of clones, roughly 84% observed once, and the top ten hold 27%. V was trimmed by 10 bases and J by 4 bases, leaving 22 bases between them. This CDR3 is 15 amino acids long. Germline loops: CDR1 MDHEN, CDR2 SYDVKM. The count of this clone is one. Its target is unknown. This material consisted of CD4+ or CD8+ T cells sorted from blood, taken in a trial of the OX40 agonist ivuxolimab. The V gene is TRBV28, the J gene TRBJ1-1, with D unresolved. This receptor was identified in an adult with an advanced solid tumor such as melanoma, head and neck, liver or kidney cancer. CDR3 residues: CATEKVSSPTTEAFF. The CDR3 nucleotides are TGTGCCACCGAAAAGGTGTCTTCCCCCACCACTGAAGCTTTCTTT.